Below are 32 T cell receptor beta chains sequenced from a single sample in a study of cytomegalovirus exposure and HLA in healthy donors. It was with 60 Vbeta and 13 Jbeta primers that the PCR ran. Assay: immunoSEQ multiplex PCR; the TCRdb copy retains only in-frame clones and omits some. The sample consists of about 130,000 clones, approximately 84% of them appearing once. Sequencing used PBMCs. The receptors were sampled from a man aged 18 to 35 in good health and CMV-seropositive.

J is TRBJ1-2 and V is TRBV4-3, with D unresolved. The germline gives CDR1 LGHNA, CDR2 YSLEER. The length of the CDR3 is 15 residues. V was pared by 1 base and J by 2 bases, with 11 bases between. The CDR3: CASSQVLSTNYGYTF. Written as DNA, the CDR3 is TGCGCCAGCAGCCAAGTGTTATCGACAAACTATGGCTACACCTTC.

This clone appeared a few times. The CDR3 sequence is CASSLRGTNEKLFF. The CDR3 nucleotides read TGTGCCAGCAGCTTAAGGGGGACTAATGAAAAACTGTTTTTT. The chain couples TRBV7-9 to TRBJ1-4, with D maybe TRBD1 (6 bases). The germline gives CDR1 SEHNR, CDR2 FQNEAQ (reference sequence). The CDR3 is 14 residues long. Deletions cut 2 bases from V and 2 bases from J, with 6 bases between.

This clone occurred once. V and J are TRBV11-2 and TRBJ1-6; no clear D. Trimming removed 6 bases at V and 5 bases at J, with 14 bases between. The germline V gene encodes CDR1 SGHAT and CDR2 FQNNGV. The CDR3 loop spans 15 amino acids. DNA for the CDR3: TGTGCCAGCAGGGCTAACCCTAGCAATAATTCACCCCTCCACTTT. This encodes CASRANPSNNSPLHF.

The chain employs TRBV7-6 and TRBJ1-1; TRBD1 agrees at 8 bases. V shed 2 bases, J shed 7 bases, and the junction held 12 bases outside the gene matches. Germline V gives CDR1 SGHVS, CDR2 FNYEAQ. CDR3 length: 16 residues. In nucleotides, the CDR3 is TGTGCCAGCAGCTTAAGGGGAGACAGGGGTGACATTGAAGCTTTCTTT. It encodes CASSLRGDRGDIEAFF. Based on the CDR3 plus reference TRBV7-6 and TRBJ1-1, the full variable domain is GAGVSQSPRYKVTKRGQDVALRCDPISGHVSLYWYRQALGQGPEFLTYFNYEAQQDKSGLPNDRFSAERPEGSISTLTIQRTEQRDSAMYRCASSLRGDRGDIEAFFGQGTRLTVV.

This clone has only a few counts. The rearrangement joins TRBV6-6 to TRBJ1-2; 8 bases agree with TRBD1. This CDR3 is 14 amino acids long. Germline trimming cut 4 bases from V and 3 bases from J; bases unmatched to any gene: 4. Per germline, CDR1 MNHNY and CDR2 SVGAGI (reference sequence). The CDR3 DNA is TGTGCCAGCAGTTGGACAGGGCAGGACTATGGCTACACCTTC. Translating it yields CASSWTGQDYGYTF.

This chain connects TRBV27 to TRBJ1-6, with TRBD1 matching over 7 bases. With 4 bases clipped from V and 5 bases from J, the junction kept 2 bases outside the gene matches. Germline loops: CDR1 MNHEY, CDR2 SMNVEV (reference sequence). The CDR3 has 14 residues. The chain's CDR3 is CASSWGQNNSPLHF. The DNA of the CDR3 is TGTGCCAGCAGTTGGGGACAGAATAATTCACCCCTCCACTTT.

J is TRBJ2-7 and V is TRBV18; the D gene is possibly TRBD2 (6 bases). The CDR3 is 15 residues long. V shed 3 bases and J shed 3 bases, with 15 bases lying between them. Germline-derived CDR1 and CDR2 are KGHSH and LQKENI. Written as DNA, the CDR3 is TGTGCCAGCTCACCGCAGGGCGGGATAGACTACGAGCAGTACTTC. Translating gives CASSPQGGIDYEQYF.

The chain is built from TRBV5-1 and TRBJ2-1; weak D call: TRBD1 (6 bases). V lost 2 bases, J lost 7 bases, and 13 bases lay in between. CDR1 is SGHRS and CDR2 is YFSETQ in the germline V gene. The CDR3 extends over 14 amino acids. The chain's CDR3 is CASSLPTGRNEQFF. The DNA for the CDR3 is TGCGCCAGCAGCTTACCGACAGGCCGGAATGAGCAGTTCTTC. Looking up the rest from reference TRBV5-1 and TRBJ2-1 gives the full variable domain: KAGVTQTPRYLIKTRGQQVTLSCSPISGHRSVSWYQQTPGQGLQFLFEYFSETQRNKGNFPGRFSGRQFSNSRSEMNVSTLELGDSALYLCASSLPTGRNEQFFGPGTRLTVL.

As concerns this clone: The junction departs from the called germline gene at one end, perhaps through a read error. The identical CDR3 is also encoded by other nucleotide sequences in the sample. The rearrangement links TRBV18 to TRBJ1-1, with 8 bases that match TRBD1. The CDR3 spans 15 residues. Germline V gene sequence: CDR1 KGHSH, CDR2 LQKENI. In DNA form, the CDR3 reads TGTGCCAGCTCCGAATACGCGACAGGGGACACTGAGGCTTTCTTT. Its protein product is CASSEYATGDTEAFF.

The chain uses TRBV2 and TRBJ1-6; unclear D gene. The CDR3 length is 16 residues. Trimming removed 1 base at V and 0 bases at J, with 7 bases between. CDR1 is SNHLY, CDR2 FYNNEI, per germline. The CDR3 region is CASSEGWSSYNSPLHF. The CDR3 nucleotides read TGTGCCAGCAGTGAAGGCTGGAGCTCCTATAATTCACCCCTCCACTTT.

The gene calls are TRBV4-1 and TRBJ2-1, with TRBD2 identical over 15 bases. The CDR3 runs to 19 residues. Germline loops: CDR1 MGHRA, CDR2 YSYEKL. Unmatched junction bases numbered 7, after V lost 2 bases and J lost 2 bases. CDR3 DNA: TGCGCCAGCAGCCAATCCCCGGGACTAGCGGGGGGTGCCTACAATGAGCAGTTCTTC. Residues: CASSQSPGLAGGAYNEQFF.

This chain uses TRBV4-2 with TRBJ1-2; 8 nucleotides agree with TRBD1. The CDR3 totals 15 residues. J was trimmed by 8 bases and V by 0 bases; bases with no gene match: 8. Germline V CDR1 and CDR2: LGHNA, YNFKEQ. CDR3 loop: CASSQDEGTGRGYTF. Here the CDR3 DNA reads TGTGCCAGCAGCCAAGATGAAGGGACAGGACGCGGCTACACCTTC.

The chain has TRBV10-1 and TRBJ2-7; 8 bases fit TRBD2. CDR1 is WNHNN and CDR2 is SYGVQD in the germline V gene (reference sequence). Trimming cost V 6 bases and J 0 bases; bases outside gene matches: 22. The CDR3 runs to 20 residues. CDR3 residues: CASRSLSGTVLAGFSYEQYF. The CDR3 DNA reads TGCGCCAGCAGATCTTTATCCGGGACCGTGCTAGCGGGTTTCTCCTACGAGCAGTACTTC.

The chain uses TRBV27 and TRBJ2-4; the D gene is possibly TRBD1 (6 bases). The V gene lost 9 bases and the J gene lost 6 bases, with 21 bases spanning the gap. The CDR3 length is 15 residues. Germline assignment: CDR1 MNHEY and CDR2 SMNVEV (reference sequence). This chain's CDR3 is CASAPQGSALNIQYF. CDR3 sequence (DNA): TGTGCCAGTGCTCCACAGGGCTCAGCTTTAAACATTCAGTACTTC.

This rearrangement joins TRBV30 to TRBJ2-5, with TRBD1 matching 10 bases. Germline V gene lookup returns CDR1 GTSNPN and CDR2 SVGIG (reference sequence). J was trimmed by 11 bases and V by 4 bases; bases with no gene match: 13. The CDR3 totals 14 residues. The CDR3 reads CAWITGQGGLEQYF. The CDR3 region has the DNA TGTGCCTGGATTACAGGACAGGGGGGTTTGGAGCAGTACTTC.

The rearrangement links TRBV4-1 to TRBJ1-4, with D perhaps TRBD1 (6 bases). CDR1 and CDR2 from the germline V gene are MGHRA and YSYEKL. The CDR3 length is 14 residues. Trimming removed 5 bases from V and 5 bases from J, with 12 bases in between. Written as DNA, the CDR3 is TGCGCCAGCAGCATAAGGGGGGGAAATGAAAAACTGTTTTTT. Its protein product is CASSIRGGNEKLFF.

V is TRBV6-5 and J is TRBJ1-4, with 7 bases aligning to TRBD1. The CDR3 loop spans 15 amino acids. The ends lost 5 bases at V and 8 bases at J; junction bases unmatched: 11. Germline V gene lookup returns CDR1 MNHEY and CDR2 SVGAGI. The CDR3 region is CASSDFDRALEKLFF. The CDR3 DNA sequence: TGTGCCAGCAGTGACTTCGACAGGGCCCTCGAAAAACTGTTTTTT.

The V and J genes are TRBV6-5 and TRBJ2-3; D is perhaps TRBD1 (5 bases). Germline CDR1 and CDR2: MNHEY and SVGAGI. The length of the CDR3 is 13 residues. V was clipped by 5 bases and J by 2 bases, with 8 bases between them. The CDR3 reads CASSTGVTDTQYF. CDR3 coding DNA: TGTGCCAGCAGTACAGGTGTCACAGATACGCAGTATTTT.

The chain has TRBV19 and TRBJ1-5; TRBD1 is a possible D gene (5 bases). The germline V gene has CDR1 LNHDA and CDR2 SQIVND (reference sequence). This CDR3 is 13 amino acids long. The V end was cut by 6 bases, the J end by 7 bases, with 13 bases between. The CDR3, as DNA: TGTGCCAGTAGGCCGACAGCGGGACAGCCCCAGCATTTT. It codes for CASRPTAGQPQHF.

This clone was observed once. The chain employs TRBV27 and TRBJ2-1; TRBD2 matches 13 bases. With V trimmed by 2 bases and J by 8 bases, 9 bases remained unmatched. Germline V gene lookup returns CDR1 MNHEY and CDR2 SMNVEV (reference sequence). The CDR3 consists of 17 residues. The CDR3 here is CASSLRGLAGARDEQFF. The DNA of the CDR3 is TGTGCCAGCAGTTTAAGAGGACTAGCGGGAGCTCGGGATGAGCAGTTCTTC.

The chain joins TRBV27 to TRBJ1-6; TRBD1 matches at 10 bases. This CDR3 region has 16 residues. After removal of 5 bases from V and 2 bases from J, the junction contained 3 bases not matched to a gene. From germline, CDR1 is MNHEY and CDR2 SMNVEV (reference sequence). The CDR3 DNA sequence: TGTGCCAGCAGTCGAGACAGGGGGCCCTATAATTCACCCCTCCACTTT. Amino acids: CASSRDRGPYNSPLHF.

The V gene is TRBV30, the J gene TRBJ2-3, with 11 bases matching TRBD2. Losses at the gene ends were 8 bases for V and 5 bases for J; bases not matched to a gene: 12. There are 15 residues in the CDR3. CDR1 is GTSNPN, CDR2 SVGIG, per germline (reference sequence). The CDR3 loop is CAAELAGGTGDTQYF. As DNA, the CDR3 is TGTGCCGCTGAATTAGCGGGAGGGACCGGAGATACGCAGTATTTT.

V usage is TRBV4-3 and J usage is TRBJ2-3; 8 bases are a match to TRBD2. This CDR3 spans 17 amino acids. Trimming removed 1 base from V and 4 bases from J; junction bases left unmatched: 10. Germline V gene lookup returns CDR1 LGHNA and CDR2 YSLEER. The CDR3 sequence is CASSQGVARGGSDTQYF. The CDR3 DNA reads TGCGCCAGCAGCCAAGGTGTTGCTCGGGGGGGATCAGATACGCAGTATTTT.

V is TRBV6-4 and J is TRBJ2-7; 7 bases match TRBD1. CDR3 length: 15 amino acids. Trimming cost V 9 bases and J 7 bases; bases outside gene matches: 18. CDR1 is MRHNA, CDR2 SNTAGT, per germline. The CDR3 DNA is TGTGCCAGGGCAATTACGGACAGGCCCTCTTTGGAGCAGTACTTC. It yields the protein CARAITDRPSLEQYF.

This sequence joins TRBV19 and TRBJ1-5; 9 bases agree with TRBD1. V dropped 3 bases and J dropped 5; count of bases not matched to a gene: 5. The CDR3 totals 15 residues. Germline CDR1 and CDR2: LNHDA and SQIVND (reference sequence). In DNA form, the CDR3 reads TGTGCCAGTAGTATTTCTCGGACAGGGGATCAGCCCCAGCATTTT. Its protein product is CASSISRTGDQPQHF.

This clone was picked up one time. The same CDR3 arises from other DNA sequences in this sample as well. The chain employs TRBV5-4 and TRBJ1-6, with 10 bases that match TRBD1. The CDR3 is 14 amino acids. CDR1 and CDR2 from the germline V gene are SGHNT and YYREEE (reference sequence). With V trimmed by 2 bases and J by 8 bases, 1 base remained unmatched. The CDR3 bases are TGTGCCAGCAGCTTCGGGACAGGGGATTCACCCCTCCACTTT. Encoded protein: CASSFGTGDSPLHF.

V usage is TRBV10-3 and J usage is TRBJ1-3, with a tentative D call TRBD1 (6 bases). The V end lost 7 bases, the J end lost 3 bases, and 19 bases lay between the germline ends. CDR1 is ENHRY, CDR2 SYGVKD, per germline. CDR3 length: 16 amino acids. The CDR3 nucleotides are TGTGCCATCAAGGAACAGGGTTGGTCCGGTGGAAACACCATATATTTT. Translation gives CAIKEQGWSGGNTIYF.

This chain connects TRBV30 to TRBJ1-5, with D maybe TRBD1 (5 bases). Germline V gene lookup returns CDR1 GTSNPN and CDR2 SVGIG (reference sequence). V was pared by 2 bases and J by 9 bases, with 20 bases between. The CDR3 has 15 residues. Here the CDR3 DNA reads TGTGCCTGGAGTCCCGGGGGGTCTGAGCAAGGGCCCCAGCATTTT. As protein: CAWSPGGSEQGPQHF. The complete variable domain, with remaining parts taken from reference TRBV30 and TRBJ1-5, reads SQTIHQWPATLVQPVGSPLSLECTVEGTSNPNLYWYRQAAGRGLQLLFYSVGIGQISSEVPQNLSASRPQDRQFILSSKKLLLSDSGFYLCAWSPGGSEQGPQHFGDGTRLSIL.

This chain connects TRBV25-1 to TRBJ1-3; D is unclear. Trimming cost V 2 bases and J 1 base, with 6 bases left between them. Germline assignment: CDR1 MGHDK and CDR2 SYGVNS. This CDR3 is built from 14 residues. CDR3 protein: CASSEPRSGNTIYF. The CDR3 DNA reads as TGTGCCAGCAGTGAACCGAGGTCTGGAAACACCATATATTTT.

The chain couples TRBV19 to TRBJ1-6, with TRBD1 matching over 7 bases. This CDR3 comprises 15 residues. J was trimmed by 10 bases and V by 5 bases; bases with no gene match: 11. Germline CDR1 is LNHDA and CDR2 is SQIVND (reference sequence). CDR3 amino acids: CASSEEGGFRSPLHF. The CDR3 DNA is TGTGCCAGTAGTGAAGAAGGGGGCTTTCGGTCACCCCTCCACTTT.

V is TRBV21-1 and J is TRBJ2-1; the table's D gene call, TRBD2, was not cross checked with the DNA. TRBV21-1 is tagged as a pseudogene. CDR3 length equals 16 residues. The CDR3 DNA sequence: TGTGCCAGCAGCAAAGGGGAGCGGGAGGGCCTCAATGAGCAGTTCTTC. Protein sequence: CASSKGEREGLNEQFF.

The chain combines TRBV7-9 with TRBJ1-2; 7 positions match TRBD1. This CDR3 spans 14 amino acids. Germline assignment: CDR1 SEHNR and CDR2 FQNEAQ (reference sequence). Trimming took 5 bases from V and 5 from J; bases not matched to a gene: 8. CDR3 nucleotide sequence: TGTGCCAGCAGCGCGGGACAGTACAAATATGGCTACACCTTC. Encoded protein: CASSAGQYKYGYTF.